Shown below are 19 T cell receptor beta chains from a single sample sequenced in a study of glioma-infiltrating T cells. Amplification of TCR alpha and beta CDR3 regions from RNA used iRepertoire nested multiplex PCR. Each CDR3 protein is one row after TCRdb ran MiXCR on the multiplex PCR reads. This table holds tens of thousands of distinct CDR3 sequences, 23% found once. The sequenced sample was glioma tissue, nonneoplastic brain tissue, or PBMCs (not recorded which). Receptor source: a human donor with low-grade glioma or glioblastoma, undergoing nonglioma brain surgery, or in good health (not recorded which).

This clonotype has a handful of counts. This may come from a read error, since a much larger clone is one base off. The chain is built from TRBV20-1 and TRBJ2-5, with D perhaps TRBD2 (5 bases). Germline V gene sequence: CDR1 DFQATT, CDR2 SNEGSKA (reference sequence). The CDR3 is made up of 14 amino acids. The CDR3: CSATRTWMGEAQYF. CDR3 DNA: TGCAGTGCTACCCGGACGTGGATGGGAGAGGCCCAGTACTTC.

This clonotype appeared a few times. The chain carries TRBV20-1 and TRBJ1-4, with TRBD1 as a possible D gene (5 bases). The length of the CDR3 is 13 residues. Trimming took off 6 bases at V and 6 bases at J, with 14 bases between the two ends. The germline gives CDR1 DFQATT, CDR2 SNEGSKA (reference sequence). CDR3 bases: TGCAGTGCATTGCAGGGTGGGGATGAAAAACTGTTTTTT. This encodes CSALQGGDEKLFF.

The sample holds many counts of this clonotype. CDR3 loop: CAISYGQGTYEQYF. CDR3 sequence (DNA): TGTGCCATCAGTTACGGACAGGGGACCTACGAGCAGTACTTC. The genes are TRBV10-3 and TRBJ2-7; 9 nucleotides line up with TRBD1. CDR3 length: 14 amino acids. Germline lookup yields CDR1 ENHRY and CDR2 SYGVKD. V lost 5 bases, J lost 2 bases, and 4 bases stayed unmatched.

Ten or more counts support this clonotype. V is TRBV6-1 and J is TRBJ1-5, with D tentatively TRBD1 (5 bases). The CDR3 totals 15 residues. V was trimmed by 6 bases and J by 4 bases, leaving 16 bases between them. Germline CDR1 MNHNS, CDR2 SASEGT. CDR3 loop: CASSPRGKGNQPQHF. The CDR3 DNA follows: TGTGCCAGCAGCCCTCGGGGGAAAGGGAATCAGCCCCAGCATTTT.

This clonotype was picked up many times. This chain links TRBV6-1 with TRBJ2-1, with D tentatively TRBD1 (6 bases). Trimming removed 5 bases at V and 2 bases at J, with 13 bases between. The CDR3 runs 15 residues. Germline CDR1 MNHNS, CDR2 SASEGT. This chain's CDR3 is CASSYGGLTYNEQFF. The CDR3 DNA follows: TGTGCCAGCAGTTATGGGGGCCTTACCTACAATGAGCAGTTCTTC.

This clonotype was recorded at least ten times. V is TRBV20-1 and J is TRBJ1-4; 11 bases fit TRBD1. Trimming at V came to 5 bases and at J to 8 bases, leaving 13 bases not matched to a gene. The V gene's germline CDR1 is DFQATT and CDR2 SNEGSKA (reference sequence). The CDR3 is 16 amino acids. The CDR3, as DNA: TGCAGTGCTTGGAGGGACAGGGGGTCTCTTCGGGAAAAACTGTTTTTT. This codes for CSAWRDRGSLREKLFF.

This clonotype was recorded many times. The chain recombines TRBV7-8 with TRBJ2-1, with unresolved D. CDR1 is SGHVS, CDR2 FQNEAQ, per germline. CDR3 length equals 16 residues. Trimming took off 1 base at V and 4 bases at J, with 14 bases between the two ends. CDR3 coding DNA: TGTGCCAGCAGCTTAGAGTCAGTATCGCCTTACAATGAGCAGTTCTTC. Translation gives CASSLESVSPYNEQFF.

Worth noting for this clonotype: Just one base apart from a much larger clone, this may be a read error. The chain carries TRBV18 and TRBJ2-3; D may be TRBD2 (5 bases). The CDR3 has 15 amino acids. Germline V gives CDR1 KGHSH, CDR2 LQKENI. V lost 1 base and J 6 bases, leaving 14 bases between the germline ends. The CDR3 sequence is CASSPLSREFDTQYF. The CDR3 DNA is TGTGCCAGCTCACCACTGTCCCGGGAATTTGATACGCAGTATTTT.

This clonotype showed up just a few times. The rearrangement joins TRBV9 to TRBJ2-3, with D perhaps matching TRBD1 or TRBD2 (5 bases each). CDR1 and CDR2 from the germline V gene are SGDLS and YYNGEE. Trimming stripped 0 bases from V and 2 bases from J, with 7 bases between. The CDR3 is 14 amino acids. CDR3 amino acids: CASSVAGTTDTQYF. The CDR3, as DNA: TGTGCCAGCAGCGTAGCCGGGACCACAGATACGCAGTATTTT.

This clonotype was recorded many times. The V gene is TRBV6-1, the J gene TRBJ2-2; D is uncertain. The CDR3 is 16 amino acids. Germline assignment: CDR1 MNHNS and CDR2 SASEGT. The V end was cut by 4 bases, the J end by 1 base, with 13 bases between. The CDR3 loop is CASSARSPQNTGELFF. Written as DNA, the CDR3 is TGTGCCAGCAGTGCAAGGAGTCCACAGAACACCGGGGAGCTGTTTTTT.

This clonotype was counted a few times. This rearrangement joins TRBV19 to TRBJ2-7; D not resolved. Germline CDR1 reads LNHDA; CDR2 reads SQIVND (reference sequence). This CDR3 is 15 amino acids long. The V end was cut by 3 bases, the J end by 1 base, with 13 bases between. As DNA, the CDR3 is TGTGCCAGTAGTATCTCCTGGCAGGCATCCTACGAGCAGTACTTC. Translated, it gives CASSISWQASYEQYF. Combining the CDR3 with reference TRBV19 and TRBJ2-7 gives the whole variable domain DGGITQSPKYLFRKEGQNVTLSCEQNLNHDAMYWYRQDPGQGLRLIYYSQIVNDFQKGDIAEGYSVSREKKESFPLTVTSAQKNPTAFYLCASSISWQASYEQYFGPGTRLTVT.

This clonotype was seen repeatedly, ten times or more. This chain links TRBV12-3 or TRBV12-4 with TRBJ2-1, with D tentatively TRBD1 or TRBD2 (5 bases each). The CDR3 is 14 residues long. The germline V and J ends were trimmed by 6 bases and 6 bases, with 15 bases remaining between them. CDR3 loop: CASRDPGRINEQFF. As DNA, the CDR3 is TGTGCCAGCAGAGACCCGGGACGCATCAATGAGCAGTTCTTC.

This clonotype has a count of ten or more. V usage is TRBV2 and J usage is TRBJ1-5; 9 bases line up with TRBD1. This CDR3 spans 14 amino acids. J lost 6 bases, V lost 6 bases, and 6 bases had no gene match. Germline loops: CDR1 SNHLY, CDR2 FYNNEI. CDR3 nucleotides: TGTGCCAGCAGCTCGGACAGGGGAGGTCAGCCCCAGCATTTT. Its translation: CASSSDRGGQPQHF.

This clonotype was counted a single time. One end of the junction is discordant with germline, which a read error may explain. This chain connects TRBV20-1 to TRBJ2-3; D call uncertain. The CDR3 length is 11 residues. CDR1 and CDR2 (germline): DFQATT, SNEGSKA (reference sequence). This chain's CDR3 is CSGWWIDKQYF. In DNA form, the CDR3 reads TGCAGTGGTTGGTGGATAGATAAGCAGTATTTT.

This clonotype was found many times. V and J are TRBV24-1 and TRBJ1-5; D not certain. V lost 4 bases, J lost 0 bases, and 6 bases lay in between. CDR3 length equals 14 residues. Germline values: CDR1 KGHDR, CDR2 SFDVKD. The CDR3 DNA sequence: TGTGCCACCAGTGACAATAATAGCAATCAGCCCCAGCATTTT. Translated: CATSDNNSNQPQHF.

Comments on this clonotype: This sequence may be a read error, since a much larger clone differs from it by one base. The chain recombines TRBV2 with TRBJ2-5; a possible D gene is TRBD1 (5 bases). V lost 10 bases and J lost 3, with 21 bases in between. This CDR3 has 15 residues. Per the germline V gene, CDR1 is SNHLY and CDR2 is FYNNEI. CDR3: CANRLYQTDKETQYF. CDR3 nucleotide sequence: TGTGCCAACAGGCTTTATCAGACGGACAAAGAGACCCAGTACTTC.

This clonotype was picked up one time. One end of the junction fails to match germline, which may point to a read error. The V call is TRBV30, the J call TRBJ2-3; D tentatively fits TRBD1 or TRBD2 (5 bases each). CDR1 is GTSNPN, CDR2 SVGIG, per germline (reference sequence). The CDR3 loop spans 14 amino acids. The CDR3 DNA reads as TGTGCCTGGAGTGTTGGGGCTAGCACAGATACGGAGTATTTT. This encodes CAWSVGASTDTEYF.

This clonotype was seen many times. The V gene is TRBV29-1, the J gene TRBJ2-1; D uncertain. Germline lookup yields CDR1 SQVTM and CDR2 ANQGSEA. V lost 6 bases and J lost 8, with 20 bases in between. This CDR3 region has 14 residues. This chain's CDR3 is CSVGIRLARDEQFF. The CDR3 DNA follows: TGCAGCGTGGGGATTCGATTGGCGCGCGATGAGCAGTTCTTC.

The table lists this clonotype with many counts. The genes are TRBV3-1 and TRBJ1-4, with D possibly TRBD1 on 5 matching bases. CDR1 and CDR2 (germline): LGHDT, YNNKEL (reference sequence). V was clipped by 2 bases and J by 8 bases, with 12 bases between them. This CDR3 spans 14 amino acids. The CDR3 nucleotides read TGTGCCAGCAGCCAAACCCAGGGTGGGGAAAAACTGTTTTTT. It is translated as CASSQTQGGEKLFF.